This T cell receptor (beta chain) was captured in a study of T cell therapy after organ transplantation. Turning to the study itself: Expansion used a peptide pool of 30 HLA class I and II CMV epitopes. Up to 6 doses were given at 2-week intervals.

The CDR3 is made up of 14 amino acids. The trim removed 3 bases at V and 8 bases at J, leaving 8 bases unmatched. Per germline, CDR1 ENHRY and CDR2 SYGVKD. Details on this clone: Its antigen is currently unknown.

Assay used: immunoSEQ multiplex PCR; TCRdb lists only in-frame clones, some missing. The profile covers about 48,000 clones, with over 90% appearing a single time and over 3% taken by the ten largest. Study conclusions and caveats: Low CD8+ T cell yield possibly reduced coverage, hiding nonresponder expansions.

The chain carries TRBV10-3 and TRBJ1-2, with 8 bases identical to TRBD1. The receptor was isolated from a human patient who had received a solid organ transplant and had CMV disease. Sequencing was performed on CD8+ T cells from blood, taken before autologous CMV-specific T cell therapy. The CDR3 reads CAISDPDRGRGYTF. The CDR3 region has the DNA TGTGCCATCAGTGACCCTGACAGGGGAAGGGGCTACACCTTC.